These T cell receptor beta chains were read from a single sample in a study of blood T cell repertoires in COVID-19. The table came from immunoSEQ multiplex PCR; TCRdb's copy has only in-frame clones and leaves some out. This sample has around 300,000 clones; roughly nine tenths occur once, and the top ten carry approximately 2.6%. The material sequenced was PBMCs or T cells enriched from blood (not recorded which). Source of these receptors: a woman aged 18-29 years who had recovered from COVID-19. Both conserved end residues are part of each CDR3. D genes are given only for firm matches. Size is omitted from some rows. Given values are once, few, many or a class for expanded clones.

-,TRBJ1-5,TRBV6-5,TRBD1,TGTGCCAGCAGTCCGACAGGGGACGGCAATCAGCCCCAGCATTTT,CASSPTGDGNQPQHF
-,TRBJ2-3,TRBV5-1,-,TGCGCCAGCAGGGGCCCAGATACGCAGTATTTT,CASRGPDTQYF
-,TRBJ1-2,TRBV30,-,TGTGCCTGGAACCCAGGCAACGTTATGGCTGGCTACACCTTC,CAWNPGNVMAGYTF
-,TRBJ2-7,TRBV12-3/TRBV12-4,TRBD1,TGTGCCAGCAGTCCAACAGGGGCCTACGAGCAGTACTTC,CASSPTGAYEQYF
-,TRBJ1-2,TRBV23-1,TRBD1,TGCGCCCTAAAGGGACAGGGGGCTTATGGCTACACCTTC,CALKGQGAYGYTF
few,TRBJ2-7,TRBV5-6,-,TGTGCCAGCAGCCTGTTCAGGGAAAACTACGAGCAGTACTTC,CASSLFRENYEQYF
-,TRBJ1-4,TRBV5-1,-,TGCGCCAGCAGTCGGGAGGGGGGCCGGAATGAAAAACTGTTTTTT,CASSREGGRNEKLFF
-,TRBJ2-7,TRBV5-5,TRBD1,TGTGCCAGCAGCCCTAATTGGGACAGACCCTACGAGCAGTACTTC,CASSPNWDRPYEQYF
-,TRBJ1-4,TRBV7-8,-,TGTGCCAGCAGCCTGCTAGCGGCGGCTAATGAAAAACTGTTTTTT,CASSLLAAANEKLFF
-,TRBJ1-1,TRBV7-2,-,TGTGCCAGCAGCTTAGGAGAGGAGCGAATGTTTGTTGAAGCTTTCTTT,CASSLGEERMFVEAFF
-,TRBJ2-5,TRBV18,TRBD1,TGTGCCAGCTCATTCGGACAGGGGGACCAAGAGACCCAGTACTTC,CASSFGQGDQETQYF
few,TRBJ1-1,TRBV6-7,-,TGTGCCAGCAGTTACTCTGTCCTGACAGATGAAGCTTTCTTT,CASSYSVLTDEAFF
once,TRBJ2-7,TRBV5-6,-,TGTGCCAGCAGCTTGGCGGGGGTAGCGTTAGAATACGAGCAGTACTTC,CASSLAGVALEYEQYF
few,TRBJ2-1,TRBV19,TRBD2,TGTGCCAGTAGCATTAGCGGGGGCTCCTACAATGAGCAGTTCTTC,CASSISGGSYNEQFF
once,TRBJ2-7,TRBV19,TRBD2,TGTGCCAGTAGTGTTAGCGGGGGCTCCTACGAGCAGTACTTC,CASSVSGGSYEQYF
once,TRBJ2-7,TRBV5-6,-,TGTGCCAGCAGCTTGGCTGGTTTTGCCAGGGGCTACGAGCAGTACTTC,CASSLAGFARGYEQYF
-,TRBJ2-3,TRBV29-1,TRBD2,TGCAGCGTTCAGGGACTAGCAACAGATACGCAGTATTTT,CSVQGLATDTQYF
-,TRBJ2-5,TRBV30,TRBD2,TGTGCCTGGAGTGCGGGAGGAGAGACCCAGTACTTC,CAWSAGGETQYF
-,TRBJ2-1,TRBV6-1,-,TGTGCCAGCAGTGAAGAGCGGTACAATGAGCAGTTCTTC,CASSEERYNEQFF
-,TRBJ2-3,TRBV5-1,TRBD2,TGCGCCAGCACTCCAGCGGGAGGGTCTGTGACAGATACGCAGTATTTT,CASTPAGGSVTDTQYF
once,TRBJ1-2,TRBV19,TRBD1,TGTGCCAGTAGTATGTCCGGGACAGGGGTTGGCTACACCTTC,CASSMSGTGVGYTF
-,TRBJ2-2,TRBV12-5,-,TGTGCTAGTGGTTGGGGGACATTCGGGGAGCTGTTTTTT,CASGWGTFGELFF
-,TRBJ1-2,TRBV6-5,-,TGTGCCAGCAGTCGGACGCAAGGGAGCCCTTATGGCTACACCTTC,CASSRTQGSPYGYTF
-,TRBJ2-1,TRBV2,-,TGTGCCAGCCTGATCGACGGGTACAATGAGCAGTTCTTC,CASLIDGYNEQFF
-,TRBJ2-5,TRBV13,-,TGTGCCAGCAGCTTAATTCACAGGGAAGCGGAGACCCAGTACTTC,CASSLIHREAETQYF
-,TRBJ2-7,TRBV7-2,-,TGTGCCAGCACCCCGGGGGATTACGAGCAGTACTTC,CASTPGDYEQYF
-,TRBJ2-5,TRBV5-1,TRBD2,TGCGCCAGCAGCTTGAGACTAGCGGGGAGGCGAGAGACCCAGTACTTC,CASSLRLAGRRETQYF
few,TRBJ2-1,TRBV3-1/TRBV3-2,-,TGTGCCAGCAGCCAAGATCATGTGTCGACAACAAGGTCTCAGTTCTTC,CASSQDHVSTTRSQFF